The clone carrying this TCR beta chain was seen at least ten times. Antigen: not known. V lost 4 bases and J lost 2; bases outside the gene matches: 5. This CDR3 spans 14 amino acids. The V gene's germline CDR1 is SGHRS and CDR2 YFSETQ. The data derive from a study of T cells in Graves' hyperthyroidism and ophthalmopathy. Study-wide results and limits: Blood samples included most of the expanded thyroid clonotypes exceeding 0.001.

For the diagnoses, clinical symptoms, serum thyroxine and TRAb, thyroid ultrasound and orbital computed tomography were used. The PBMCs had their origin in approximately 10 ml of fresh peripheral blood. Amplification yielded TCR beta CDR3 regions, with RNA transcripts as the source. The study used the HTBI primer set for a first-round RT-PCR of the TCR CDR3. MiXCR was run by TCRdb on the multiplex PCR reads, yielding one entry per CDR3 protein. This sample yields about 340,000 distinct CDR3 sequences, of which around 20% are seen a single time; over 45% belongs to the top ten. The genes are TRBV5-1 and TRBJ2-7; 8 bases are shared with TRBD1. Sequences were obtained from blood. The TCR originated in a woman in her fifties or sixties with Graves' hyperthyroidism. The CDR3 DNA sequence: TGCGCCAGCAGCCCCACAGGGGGGACCTACGAGCAGTACTTC. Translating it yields CASSPTGGTYEQYF.